This TCR beta chain appears in the sequencing data of a study of blood T cell repertoires in COVID-19. Measured with immunoSEQ multiplex PCR; TCRdb has only the in-frame clones, and not every one. The sample carries 150,000 to 200,000 clones, 80% to 90% recorded once. CDR3 length: 16 residues. The V gene end was trimmed by 2 bases and the J gene end by 5 bases; junction bases not matched to a gene: 11. Germline CDR1 reads SGHRS; CDR2 reads YFSETQ. The sequence came from a man in his sixties with acute or convalescent COVID-19. The material sequenced was peripheral blood. The chain couples TRBV5-1 to TRBJ2-7; 9 bases line up with TRBD1. As DNA, the CDR3 is TGCGCCAGCAGCTTTTTCACCGGGACAGGGCCCCACGAGCAGTACTTC. This translates into CASSFFTGTGPHEQYF.